A selection of T cell receptor beta chains follows, all from one sample in a study of Ad26.COV2.S vaccination and SARS-CoV-2 variants. Libraries were prepared by immunoSEQ multiplex PCR; TCRdb keeps only in-frame clonotypes and omits some of them. Among approximately 480,000 clones listed, around 88% were seen once. The specimen was peripheral blood, collected in a trial of Ad26.COV2.S vaccine versus placebo. Receptors were obtained from a person aged 18 to 65 who received the Ad26.COV2.S COVID-19 vaccine or a placebo. Both conserved end residues are part of each CDR3. The D gene is left open where the match is weak. Size values are once, few and many counts, or a class for expanded clones, and some rows have none.

size	V	D	J	DNA	CDR3
.	TRBV19	TRBD2	TRBJ2-7	TGTGCCAGTAGTCCCCGGACTAGCGGGATTGACGAGCAGTACTTC	CASSPRTSGIDEQYF
.	TRBV11-1	.	TRBJ2-1	TGTGCCAGCAGCCCCGGGAATGAGCAGTTCTTC	CASSPGNEQFF
.	TRBV6-5	.	TRBJ1-5	TGTGCCAGCAGTTACGGGGTTGACAATCAGCCCCAGCATTTT	CASSYGVDNQPQHF
.	TRBV29-1	.	TRBJ2-7	TGCAGCGTTGGGGGGGGACAGTTCTACGAGCAGTACTTC	CSVGGGQFYEQYF
.	TRBV7-2	TRBD1	TRBJ2-1	TGTGCCAGCAGCGTAGACAGGGGTCCTGAGCAGTTCTTC	CASSVDRGPEQFF
few	TRBV30	.	TRBJ1-1	TGTGCCTGGAGTGTACTCCAGGGGCGGGTCGGAGCTTTCTTT	CAWSVLQGRVGAFF
.	TRBV11-2	.	TRBJ2-5	TGTGCCAGCAGCTTATCGGGACTCACCACCGGGGAGACCCAGTACTTC	CASSLSGLTTGETQYF
.	TRBV28	.	TRBJ2-3	TGTGCCAGCAGTTCCTCTAGCGGCACAGATACGCAGTATTTT	CASSSSSGTDTQYF
.	TRBV7-8	.	TRBJ2-5	TGTGCCAGCAGCTTAGGTGGGGGACTCAAAGAGACCCAGTACTTC	CASSLGGGLKETQYF
once	TRBV19	TRBD1	TRBJ2-2	TGTGCCAGTAGGACAGGGGGATACACCGGGGAGCTGTTTTTT	CASRTGGYTGELFF
.	TRBV19	TRBD1	TRBJ1-2	TGTGCCTCCCGACAAATCCTGGGACAGGGAGTGGATGGCTACACCTTC	CASRQILGQGVDGYTF
.	TRBV9	.	TRBJ2-6	TGTGCCAGCAGCCCCCGGGGCTCTGGGGCCAACGTCCTGACTTTC	CASSPRGSGANVLTF
.	TRBV6-5	TRBD1	TRBJ1-2	TGTGCCAGCAGCCCCCAGGGGGGAGGGAACTATGGCTACACCTTC	CASSPQGGGNYGYTF